This record covers a single T cell receptor beta chain. Its antigen is undetermined. The data belong to a study of T-cell reconstitution after alpha-beta-depleted transplantation in children. Study outcomes and limitations: It was surviving recipient T cells and thymic progenitors that gave some patients high TCRbeta diversity at day 60. At one year after transplant, newly produced T cells mostly accounted for T-cell counts and diversity.

Germline CDR1 reads DFQATT; CDR2 reads SNEGSKA (reference sequence). V lost 3 bases to trimming and J lost 6 bases, with 15 bases between them. This CDR3 has 14 residues. Unique molecular identifiers were incorporated when the TCRbeta library was constructed. Via MiXCR, TCRdb re-called the PCR reads, giving one row per CDR3 protein. Of 250,000 to 400,000 distinct CDR3 sequences listed, around 25% were seen once; the top ten hold over 9.5%. The receptor's source is a male patient younger than 18 who had a stem cell transplant for acute lymphoblastic leukemia, so the T cells may come from the graft donor. The sequencing here drew on PBMCs, mostly from graft donor cells, taken 180 days after TCRalphabeta/CD19-depleted stem cell transplant. V gene TRBV20-1 combines with J gene TRBJ2-1, with a possible D match to TRBD2 (6 bases). CDR3 sequence (DNA): TGCAGTGCTAGCCGGGGGAGGTGGGGCAATGAGCAGTTCTTC. Its protein is CSASRGRWGNEQFF.